This T cell receptor (beta chain) was identified in a study of post-analysis software for immune sequencing data. General study findings and limits: Patients showed TRBV5-6, TRBV5-1 and TRBV20-1 among roughly five TRBV segments more frequent than in controls. Relative to controls, patients with multiple sclerosis showed significantly lower normalized Chao1 diversity. Same-batch preparations were strongly co-clustered by F measure.

The CDR3 contains 15 residues. The germline gives CDR1 SGHTA, CDR2 FQGTGA. V lost 3 bases and J 4 bases, leaving 13 bases between the germline ends. Unique molecular identifiers featured in each of the TCR beta cDNA libraries. TCRdb independently ran MiXCR on the PCR reads; one entry per CDR3 protein. The sample holds 700,000 to 900,000 distinct CDR3 sequences, just over 45% seen once. On this clonotype itself: Its antigen is currently unknown.

The sequenced material came from blood. This receptor was obtained from a girl aged 5 to 17 with multiple sclerosis. The V and J genes are TRBV7-3 and TRBJ2-1; tentatively, D is TRBD2 (6 bases). CDR3 region: CASSFVGGLYNEQFF. For the CDR3, the DNA is TGTGCCAGCAGCTTCGTGGGGGGTCTTTACAATGAGCAGTTCTTC.